Shown below are 8 T cell receptor beta chains from a single sample sequenced in a study of T-cell memory formation after mild COVID-19. TCRdb analysed the 5' RACE reads with MiXCR anew, one entry per CDR3 protein. Here the sample spans roughly 200,000 distinct CDR3 sequences, roughly 10% being singletons. Sequencing input: PBMCs or a T cell subset sorted from them (not recorded which). These receptors were collected from a man aged 18-30 years who had mild COVID-19 (a few samples of this study predate the infection). Cell type and time point are not known.

This chain links TRBV5-1 with TRBJ1-1; 7 bases fit TRBD1. The V gene end was trimmed by 4 bases and the J gene end by 6 bases; junction bases not matched to a gene: 9. The CDR3 totals 14 residues. Germline loops: CDR1 SGHRS, CDR2 YFSETQ. The CDR3 region is CASSEGSQGPEAFF. As DNA, the CDR3 is TGCGCCAGCAGCGAGGGATCACAGGGGCCTGAAGCTTTCTTT.

V gene TRBV4-2 combines with J gene TRBJ1-5; 8 nucleotides line up with TRBD1. This CDR3 has 15 amino acids. J lost 1 base, V lost 4 bases, and 3 bases had no gene match. Germline CDR1 and CDR2: LGHNA and YNFKEQ. CDR3 region: CASSPWTGSNQPQHF. The CDR3 coding sequence is TGTGCCAGCAGCCCGTGGACAGGGAGCAATCAGCCCCAGCATTTT.

This clonotype was detected ten times or more. The chain joins TRBV14 to TRBJ2-1, with TRBD2 as a possible D gene (5 bases). CDR1 SGHDN and CDR2 FVKESK come from the germline V gene. CDR3 length: 17 residues. V lost 0 bases and J lost 0, with 12 bases in between. The CDR3 DNA sequence: TGTGCCAGCAGCCAAGATCGGGGAGCTAGCTCCTACAATGAGCAGTTCTTC. It specifies CASSQDRGASSYNEQFF.

This clonotype was recorded at least ten times. The V call is TRBV29-1, the J call TRBJ2-5, with 14 positions matching TRBD2. This CDR3 region has 15 residues. CDR1 and CDR2 (germline): SQVTM, ANQGSEA. Trimming took 8 bases from V and 5 from J; bases not matched to a gene: 10. CDR3 sequence reads: CSLVTSGGARETQYF. For the CDR3, the DNA is TGCAGCCTCGTGACTAGCGGGGGGGCAAGGGAGACCCAGTACTTC.

In this sample, this clonotype turned up once. V usage is TRBV19 and J usage is TRBJ2-5; maybe TRBD1 (6 bases). This CDR3 region has 15 residues. Germline V lookup: CDR1 LNHDA, CDR2 SQIVND (reference sequence). V lost 2 bases, J lost 6 bases, and 16 bases lay in between. The CDR3 nucleotides read TGTGCCAGTAGTATACCGGGGCAGGGGCGAAAGACCCAGTACTTC. Its translation is CASSIPGQGRKTQYF.

In this sample, this clonotype turned up many times. The chain recombines TRBV5-1 with TRBJ2-4; D remains ambiguous. Trimming removed 4 bases from V and 0 bases from J, with 11 bases in between. The CDR3 spans 15 residues. Germline CDR1 reads SGHRS; CDR2 reads YFSETQ. CDR3 nucleotide sequence: TGCGCCAGCAGCCCCCAGCCGATAGCCAAAAACATTCAGTACTTC. The encoded protein is CASSPQPIAKNIQYF.

The rearrangement links TRBV3-1 to TRBJ2-3; D might be TRBD1 or TRBD2, each matching 5 bases. The V end lost 5 bases, the J end lost 2 bases, and 14 bases lay between the germline ends. Germline-derived CDR1 and CDR2 are LGHDT and YNNKEL (reference sequence). The CDR3 covers 15 residues. The CDR3, as DNA: TGTGCCAGCAGCTACCGGGACCTGCTCACAGATACGCAGTATTTT. It codes for CASSYRDLLTDTQYF.

The rearrangement joins TRBV4-3 to TRBJ2-3; 12 bases map to TRBD2. CDR1 and CDR2 (germline): LGHNA, YSLEER. V shed 2 bases and J 0 bases; nucleotides not matched to a gene: 3. This CDR3 comprises 17 residues. The CDR3 DNA is TGCGCCAGCAGCCAATACGGACTAGCGGGGAGCACAGATACGCAGTATTTT. Translation gives CASSQYGLAGSTDTQYF.